A selection of T cell receptor beta chains follows, all from one sample in a study of cytomegalovirus exposure and HLA in healthy donors. The data were produced by immunoSEQ multiplex PCR, yet TCRdb's version contains in-frame clones alone and is incomplete. This sample has under 70,000 clones, with 86% found just once. The sample was PBMCs. The receptors here all came from a woman in her 30s in good health and CMV-seronegative. Both conserved end residues are trimmed from each CDR3.

V,J,CDR3
TRBV19,TRBJ2-7,ASSSGRANEQY
TRBV19,TRBJ2-1,ASSIQGLNNEQF
TRBV18,TRBJ1-1,ASSPKPTGRPMNTEAF
TRBV19,TRBJ2-1,ASSIPDNEQF
TRBV2,TRBJ2-1,ASTGGLGVNEQF
TRBV20-1,TRBJ1-2,SVAGNYGYT
TRBV5-6,TRBJ2-7,ASSLGTYEQY
TRBV7-9,TRBJ1-1,ASSLGAGGHTEAF
TRBV5-5,TRBJ1-1,ASSQGTTTEAF
TRBV21-1,TRBJ2-7,ASSKGGIQCEQY
TRBV28,TRBJ2-5,ASSRGVASGEETQY
TRBV4-3,TRBJ2-3,ASSHTDSSGGTDTQY
TRBV6-6,TRBJ2-5,ASSYGDRGREQY
TRBV19,TRBJ1-2,ASSIGRQANYGYT
TRBV2,TRBJ2-5,ASRDRTDQETQY
TRBV4-1,.,ASSQDTGQIPYEQY
TRBV11-3,TRBJ2-1,ASSSTMSSYNEQF
TRBV25-1,TRBJ2-2,ASSEGSGGGTGELF
TRBV15,TRBJ1-5,ATSRARQGGGRRRVGYQPQH
TRBV7-9,TRBJ2-6,ASSFVSNVLT
TRBV5-1,TRBJ2-7,ASSPNRPSGSHEQY
TRBV11-2,TRBJ2-7,ASSPRRGYEQY
TRBV27,TRBJ2-2,ASSLSRDRVTGELF
TRBV28,TRBJ2-5,ASRRLAGGQETQY
TRBV30,TRBJ2-1,AWSVFGEGLGDEQF
TRBV15,TRBJ2-5,ATSREGGRETQY
TRBV11-3,TRBJ1-6,ASSPITGANSPLH
TRBV19,TRBJ2-5,ASSPVGLAGGYQETQY
TRBV5-1,TRBJ2-7,ASSLELAVSYEQY
TRBV1,TRBJ1-1,TSSQDGLNTEAF
TRBV9,TRBJ2-1,ASSARGDPAVNNEQF
TRBV28,TRBJ1-6,ASSSGGSSYNSPLH
TRBV19,TRBJ2-1,ASSFDSGSPYNEQF
TRBV7-9,TRBJ2-1,ASSLELAGVDEQF
TRBV4-1,TRBJ1-1,ASRRDSGSNTEAF
TRBV5-1,TRBJ2-3,ASLRGSSTDTQY
TRBV28,TRBJ2-1,ANSTRLAGNNEQF
TRBV5-4,TRBJ2-1,ASSQKTGRGNEQF
TRBV4-1,TRBJ2-1,ASSAWEVGYNEQF
TRBV2,TRBJ2-4,ASSTTTGGVSAKNIQY
TRBV6-1,TRBJ1-5,ASRKGQLPQH
TRBV6-6,TRBJ2-7,ASSASGTYEQY
TRBV29-1,TRBJ2-7,SVGKLADYEQY
TRBV13,TRBJ2-3,ASSGREGSADTQY
TRBV7-9,TRBJ2-1,ASSLWNRYNEQF
TRBV6-4,TRBJ2-7,ASSRLAGDTGEQY
TRBV5-1,TRBJ1-2,AGGEGRGYT
TRBV25-1,TRBJ2-5,ASSEYRGWETQY